Below are 2 T cell receptor beta chains sequenced from a single sample in a study of T cell repertoires in cytomegalovirus infection. These receptors' targets are unknown. TCRdb itself ran the reads through MiXCR, one entry per CDR3 protein. This table holds 750,000 to 900,000 distinct CDR3 sequences, 29% found once. Material: cultured CD8+ T cells from PBMCs, obtained from culture after CMV antigen stimulation. These receptors originate from a human donor in good health (CMV status not recorded). Some clones in this sample may be carry-over from other donors' samples.

The rearrangement links TRBV19 to TRBJ1-6; D is ambiguous. The V end lost 1 base, the J end lost 9 bases, and 7 bases lay between the germline ends. CDR1 and CDR2 (germline): LNHDA, SQIVND (reference sequence). This CDR3 is 13 amino acids long. CDR3 amino acids: CASSIVGTSPLHF. Written as DNA, the CDR3 is TGTGCCAGTAGTATAGTAGGTACTTCACCCCTCCACTTT.

This clonotype showed up many times. This sequence joins TRBV7-6 and TRBJ2-1; 9 nucleotides agree with TRBD1. This CDR3 is 17 amino acids long. V was pared by 5 bases and J by 4 bases, with 12 bases of the junction left unmatched. The germline CDR1 and CDR2 sequences are SGHVS and FNYEAQ. In nucleotides, the CDR3 is TGTGCCAGCAGCCCAACGACCGGGACAGGGCCTTACAATGAGCAGTTCTTC. It codes for CASSPTTGTGPYNEQFF.